This is a list of T cell receptor beta chains from one sample in a study of blood T cell repertoires in COVID-19. The protocol was immunoSEQ multiplex PCR, while the TCRdb copy is restricted to in-frame clones and leaves out a portion. The sample carries 150,000 to 200,000 clones, around 90% recorded once. The specimen sequenced was peripheral blood. All receptors derive from a man aged 60 to 69 with active or convalescent COVID-19. Both conserved end residues are trimmed from each CDR3. D genes are given only for firm matches.

v_call	d_call	j_call	cdr3_aa
TRBV27	.	TRBJ1-5	ASRGTPSNQPQH
TRBV19	TRBD1	TRBJ2-6	ASSRNRDRAAGANVLT
TRBV2	.	TRBJ2-3	ASSVPPGASGSTDTQY
TRBV11-1	.	TRBJ2-7	ASSTPGQRSYEQY
TRBV5-6	TRBD1	TRBJ2-3	ASSSTGQGVVDTQY
TRBV6-5	TRBD1	TRBJ1-1	ASTRDRRFFTEAF
TRBV7-9	.	TRBJ1-4	ASSLGQIATNEKLF
TRBV27	TRBD1	TRBJ2-1	ASGVRDSSYNEQF
TRBV30	.	TRBJ1-2	AWSVLSNRVPYGYT
TRBV7-8	.	TRBJ1-5	ASSLRRFGTIPHQPQH
TRBV5-1	TRBD1	TRBJ2-1	ASSPGTVSVYNEQF
TRBV5-3	TRBD2	TRBJ2-1	ARSFLGASGRAVYNEQF
TRBV28	.	TRBJ1-5	ASSLFRGFGNQPQH
TRBV28	.	TRBJ1-2	ASLGHRNYGYT
TRBV7-9	.	TRBJ2-6	ASSLARGGANVLT
TRBV7-8	TRBD2	TRBJ2-1	ASSTFTLAGVSNEQF
TRBV10-3	.	TRBJ2-1	ANSRVGDHNEQF
TRBV29-1	TRBD1	TRBJ2-1	SATGEKGEQF
TRBV29-1	.	TRBJ1-1	SVEEESYTEAF
TRBV7-9	.	TRBJ1-2	ASSLAGAVNYGYT
TRBV7-2	TRBD1	TRBJ1-1	ASSFRQGNTEAF
TRBV5-1	.	TRBJ2-2	ASSPGTSGDGELF
TRBV6-1	TRBD1	TRBJ2-4	ASSDPGQIKNIQY
TRBV11-2	TRBD2	TRBJ2-5	ASSLASGTETQY
TRBV20-1	TRBD1	TRBJ1-1	SASRWTGGERPEAF
TRBV5-6	.	TRBJ1-2	ASSLSRVYGYT
TRBV12-3/TRBV12-4	.	TRBJ2-7	ASSPYRHEQY
TRBV6-5	.	TRBJ1-3	ASSPGQNSGNTIY
TRBV29-1	TRBD2	TRBJ2-1	SVARLAGDYNEQF
TRBV29-1	.	TRBJ1-2	SVDGAYYGYT
TRBV10-2	TRBD1	TRBJ1-6	ASARDRVDSPLH
TRBV19	.	TRBJ2-4	ASSPDGSPKNIQY
TRBV6-5	.	TRBJ2-1	ASSYDTSSYNEQF
TRBV7-2	TRBD1	TRBJ1-5	ASSLVGRGINQPQH
TRBV5-1	TRBD1	TRBJ2-3	ASSLTGGRTDTQY
TRBV7-2	.	TRBJ2-7	ASSALYEQY
TRBV12-5	TRBD2	TRBJ2-1	ASASGGRTYNEQF
TRBV19	.	TRBJ1-5	ASTMTPGSGNQPQH
TRBV18	.	TRBJ1-2	ASSPPNQGDYGYT
TRBV7-9	.	TRBJ2-1	ASSSSTSPQSYNEQF
TRBV7-2	.	TRBJ2-5	ASSRGGVETQY